Listed below are T cell receptor beta chains from one sample, sequenced in a study of OX40 agonist ivuxolimab in advanced cancers. Assay used: immunoSEQ multiplex PCR; TCRdb lists only in-frame clones, some missing. The sample yields roughly 15,000 clones, 80% to 90% seen once. The source material was CD4+ or CD8+ T cells sorted from blood, sampled in a trial of the OX40 agonist ivuxolimab. These receptors all stem from an adult with an advanced solid tumor such as melanoma, head and neck, liver or kidney cancer. Both conserved end residues are part of each CDR3. Fields, in order: D gene, clone size, V gene, J gene, CDR3 DNA, CDR3 protein. The D gene is left open where the match is weak. Clone size appears in some rows only: once, few, many, or a class for an expanded clone.

TRBD2,few,TRBV9,TRBJ2-5,TGTGCCAGCAGCGCAGCGGGAACCCCAATGGAGACCCAGTACTTC,CASSAAGTPMETQYF
TRBD1,NA,TRBV6-1,TRBJ1-6,TGTGCCAGCAGTGAGGAGACAGGGTATTCACCCCTCCACTTT,CASSEETGYSPLHF
NA,NA,TRBV27,TRBJ2-7,TGTGCCAGCAGTTTATCCTGGCAGGGCGGGGTTAACGAGCAGTACTTC,CASSLSWQGGVNEQYF
TRBD1,large,TRBV18,TRBJ1-1,TGTGCCAGCTCACCGACAGGGGGCGAGAACACTGAAGCTTTCTTT,CASSPTGGENTEAFF
NA,NA,TRBV7-9,TRBJ1-1,TGTGCCAGCAGCTTAGCCCCTGGCACTGAAGCTTTCTTT,CASSLAPGTEAFF
TRBD1,NA,TRBV4-2,TRBJ1-2,TGTGCCAGCAGCCCAACGACAGGGGACATCTATGGCTACACCTTC,CASSPTTGDIYGYTF
TRBD2,NA,TRBV29-1,TRBJ2-3,TGCAGCGTTGATATAGCGGGGGACCACACAGATACGCAGTATTTT,CSVDIAGDHTDTQYF
NA,NA,TRBV30,TRBJ1-2,TGTGCCTGGAGAACAGGCTATGGCTACACCTTC,CAWRTGYGYTF
TRBD1,NA,TRBV4-2,TRBJ2-7,TGTGCCAGCAGCCCCGGACAGGGGGTCTACGAGCAGTACTTC,CASSPGQGVYEQYF
NA,once,TRBV27,TRBJ2-7,TGTGCCAGCTCAATGTGGGGGTCTTACGAGCAGTACTTC,CASSMWGSYEQYF
NA,once,TRBV4-2,TRBJ2-1,TGTGCCAGCAGCCAAGAAACCGGGGGCTCCTACAATGAGCAGTTCTTC,CASSQETGGSYNEQFF
TRBD1,once,TRBV27,TRBJ2-2,TGTGCCAGCTGCTCAGGGGGCTTCGGGGAGCTGTTTTTT,CASCSGGFGELFF
NA,NA,TRBV28,TRBJ2-7,TGTGCCAGCGGTCGGGCTACATACGAGCAGTACTTC,CASGRATYEQYF
TRBD1,NA,TRBV11-1,TRBJ1-1,TGTGCCAGCAGCACAGGGGTTGAAGCTTTCTTT,CASSTGVEAFF